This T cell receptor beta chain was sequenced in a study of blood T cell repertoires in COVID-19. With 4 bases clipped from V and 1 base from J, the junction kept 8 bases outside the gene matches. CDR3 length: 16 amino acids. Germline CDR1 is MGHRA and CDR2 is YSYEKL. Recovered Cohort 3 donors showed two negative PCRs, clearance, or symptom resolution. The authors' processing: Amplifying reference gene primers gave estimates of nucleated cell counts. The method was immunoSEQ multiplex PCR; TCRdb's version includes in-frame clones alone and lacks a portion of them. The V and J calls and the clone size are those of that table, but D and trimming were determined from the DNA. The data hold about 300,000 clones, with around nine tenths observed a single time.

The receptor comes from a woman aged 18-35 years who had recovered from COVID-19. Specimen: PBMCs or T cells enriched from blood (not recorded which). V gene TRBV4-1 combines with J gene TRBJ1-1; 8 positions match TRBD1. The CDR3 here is CASSPGQGGANTEAFF. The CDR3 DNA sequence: TGCGCCAGCAGCCCTGGACAGGGAGGGGCGAACACTGAAGCTTTCTTT.